These 26 T cell receptor beta chains originate from one sample sequenced in a study of shared clonotypes between healthy human individuals. This table comes from immunoSEQ multiplex PCR, and its TCRdb copy is limited to in-frame clones, with some not included. The sample contains roughly 2 million clones, roughly 95% of which appear only once. Sequenced material: naive CD4+ T cells sorted from blood. Specified subset: CD45RA+ positively selected. These receptors originate from a young man in good health.

Remarks on this clone: The identical CDR3 is also encoded by other nucleotide sequences in the sample. V and J are TRBV5-1 and TRBJ2-2; D uncertain. The V end lost 0 bases, the J end lost 2 bases, and 5 bases lay between the germline ends. In germline, CDR1 is SGHRS, CDR2 YFSETQ. The CDR3 has 14 residues. CDR3 sequence (DNA): TGCGCCAGCAGCTTGGGATCTAACACCGGGGAGCTGTTTTTT. As protein: CASSLGSNTGELFF.

V usage is TRBV4-1 and J usage is TRBJ2-1; 10 bases line up with TRBD2. Germline CDR1 reads MGHRA; CDR2 reads YSYEKL. This CDR3 contains 14 residues. The V gene end was trimmed by 6 bases and the J gene end by 3 bases; junction bases not matched to a gene: 2. The DNA of the CDR3 is TGCGCCAGCAGTTTAGCGGGGGGCTACAATGAGCAGTTCTTC. Translated, it gives CASSLAGGYNEQFF.

The chain recombines TRBV7-9 with TRBJ1-1; 10 bases align to TRBD1. V was pared by 9 bases and J by 1 base, with 2 bases of the junction left unmatched. The length of the CDR3 is 13 residues. The germline CDR1 and CDR2 sequences are SEHNR and FQNEAQ (reference sequence). The CDR3 sequence is CASDRGQNTEAFF. The CDR3 DNA reads as TGTGCCAGTGACAGGGGGCAGAACACTGAAGCTTTCTTT.

The chain is built from TRBV19 and TRBJ2-7, with 7 bases matching TRBD1. Trimming cost V 9 bases and J 2 bases; bases outside gene matches: 13. The V gene's germline CDR1 is LNHDA and CDR2 SQIVND (reference sequence). The CDR3 covers 15 residues. This chain's CDR3 is CASQVHWGQPYEQYF. Here the CDR3 DNA reads TGTGCCAGCCAGGTTCATTGGGGACAGCCCTACGAGCAGTACTTC.

The rearrangement links TRBV5-1 to TRBJ2-7, with TRBD1 identical over 9 bases. The length of the CDR3 is 17 residues. V shed 3 bases and J 0 bases; nucleotides not matched to a gene: 10. Germline CDR1 reads SGHRS; CDR2 reads YFSETQ. This chain's CDR3 is CASSSRSDRGNSYEQYF. The CDR3 DNA sequence: TGCGCCAGCAGCTCCCGATCAGACAGGGGGAACTCCTACGAGCAGTACTTC.

This sequence joins TRBV12-5 and TRBJ2-7; D ambiguous. Trimming shortened V by 2 bases and J by 0 bases, and 11 bases separated the two germline ends. Germline loops: CDR1 LGHNT, CDR2 FRNRAP. The length of the CDR3 is 15 residues. Here the CDR3 DNA reads TGTGCTAGTGGTTTGTTACGTGCCCGCTCCTACGAGCAGTACTTC. Encoded protein: CASGLLRARSYEQYF.

The rearrangement links TRBV5-4 to TRBJ1-3, with D tentatively TRBD1 (5 bases). The CDR3 is 14 amino acids. The V end lost 2 bases, the J end lost 4 bases, and 10 bases lay between the germline ends. The germline gives CDR1 SGHNT, CDR2 YYREEE (reference sequence). CDR3 nucleotide sequence: TGTGCCAGCAGCTTCGGGGCTCCGGGAAACACCATATATTTT. Protein: CASSFGAPGNTIYF. Supplemented by reference TRBV5-4 and TRBJ1-3, the full variable domain reads ETGVTQSPTHLIKTRGQQVTLRCSSQSGHNTVSWYQQALGQGPQFIFQYYREEENGRGNFPPRFSGLQFPNYSSELNVNALELDDSALYLCASSFGAPGNTIYFGEGSWLTVV.

The chain carries TRBV7-2 and TRBJ1-3; D might be TRBD1 (5 bases). V was trimmed by 4 bases and J by 0 bases, leaving 10 bases between them. CDR1 is SGHTA and CDR2 is FQGNSA in the germline V gene. CDR3 length equals 15 residues. Here the CDR3 DNA reads TGTGCCAGCAGCTCACGACAGTCCTCTGGAAACACCATATATTTT. Translated, it gives CASSSRQSSGNTIYF.

Regarding this clone: The identical CDR3 is also encoded by other nucleotide sequences in the sample. The chain links TRBV10-3 to TRBJ2-3; no clear D. CDR1 ENHRY and CDR2 SYGVKD come from the germline V gene. Trimming shortened V by 6 bases and J by 4 bases, and 5 bases separated the two germline ends. This CDR3 contains 11 residues. CDR3 in DNA: TGTGCCATCAGCGAGGCAGATACGCAGTATTTT. Residues: CAISEADTQYF.

In the case of this clone: Other nucleotide sequences in the sample specify the same CDR3. The chain uses TRBV7-2 and TRBJ2-7, with D unresolved. Germline V gives CDR1 SGHTA, CDR2 FQGNSA. Trimming removed 6 bases from V and 0 bases from J, with 6 bases in between. The CDR3 extends over 12 amino acids. CDR3: CASSRTSYEQYF. CDR3 nucleotide sequence: TGTGCCAGCAGTCGTACCTCCTACGAGCAGTACTTC.

The chain has TRBV7-2 and TRBJ2-7, with TRBD1 as a possible D gene (5 bases). The CDR3 has 14 amino acids. Between the trimmed V and J ends, which lost 5 bases and 6 bases, there was a span of 17 bases. The germline V gene encodes CDR1 SGHTA and CDR2 FQGNSA. The CDR3 DNA reads as TGTGCCAGCAGCCCACTTAGTACGCAGGGCGAGCAGTACTTC. Its translation is CASSPLSTQGEQYF.

In its sample, this clone was seen a few times. The chain combines TRBV2 with TRBJ1-6; possible D gene TRBD1, 5 bases. Trimming cost V 6 bases and J 6 bases, with 15 bases left between them. CDR1 SNHLY and CDR2 FYNNEI come from the germline V gene. The CDR3 runs 15 residues. The CDR3 loop is CASSPGTRANSPLHF. The CDR3 bases are TGTGCCAGCAGCCCAGGGACCCGCGCTAATTCACCCCTCCACTTT. The variable domain in full, completed from reference TRBV2 and TRBJ1-6, reads EPEVTQTPSHQVTQMGQEVILRCVPISNHLYFYWYRQILGQKVEFLVSFYNNEISEKSEIFDDQFSVERPDGSNFTLKIRSTKLEDSAMYFCASSPGTRANSPLHFGNGTRLTVT.

CDR3 amino acids: CASSLSLTGGNYEQYF. In DNA, the CDR3 is TGTGCCAGCTCTCTGTCGTTAACGGGAGGAAACTACGAGCAGTACTTC. This rearrangement joins TRBV18 to TRBJ2-7, with TRBD2 matching over 7 bases. CDR3 length: 16 amino acids. Trimming at V came to 6 bases and at J to 3 bases, leaving 14 bases not matched to a gene. CDR1 is KGHSH and CDR2 is LQKENI in the germline V gene. The full variable domain, rest sourced from reference TRBV18 and TRBJ2-7, is NAGVMQNPRHLVRRRGQEARLRCSPMKGHSHVYWYRQLPEEGLKFMVYLQKENIIDESGMPKERFSAEFPKEGPSILRIQQVVRGDSAAYFCASSLSLTGGNYEQYFGPGTRLTVT.

The chain links TRBV6-6 to TRBJ2-3; TRBD2 matches at 9 bases. The CDR3 has 15 residues. The V segment lost 2 bases and the J segment 4 bases; nucleotides outside the gene matches: 4. Looked up from germline, CDR1 is MNHNY and CDR2 is SVGAGI (reference sequence). CDR3 amino acids: CASSYPSGNADTQYF. In DNA, the CDR3 is TGTGCCAGCAGTTACCCTAGCGGGAACGCAGATACGCAGTATTTT.

The chain uses TRBV6-1 and TRBJ1-2, with 12 bases identical to TRBD1. Germline V gene data show CDR1 as MNHNS and CDR2 as SASEGT. The CDR3 length is 15 residues. J was trimmed by 4 bases and V by 6 bases; bases with no gene match: 6. CDR3 DNA: TGTGCCAGCAGCGATGGGACAGGGGGCCGCTATGGCTACACCTTC. It yields the protein CASSDGTGGRYGYTF.

The genes are TRBV28 and TRBJ1-2, with D possibly matching TRBD1 (6 bases). The length of the CDR3 is 18 residues. Trimming cost V 3 bases and J 4 bases, with 24 bases left between them. Germline V gene lookup returns CDR1 MDHEN and CDR2 SYDVKM. CDR3 region: CASSFAAGVKMGSYGYTF. The CDR3 nucleotides are TGTGCCAGCAGTTTCGCAGCAGGGGTAAAAATGGGGTCCTATGGCTACACCTTC.

This chain connects TRBV30 to TRBJ2-7; D uncertain. The V and J ends lost 0 bases and 8 bases respectively, with 14 bases between them. CDR1 and CDR2 (germline): GTSNPN, SVGIG (reference sequence). The CDR3 is 13 residues long. Written as DNA, the CDR3 is TGTGCCTGGAGTGTAGGCCCAGCGATCAAGCAGTACTTC. Its protein is CAWSVGPAIKQYF.

The gene calls are TRBV18 and TRBJ1-5, with unresolved D. Germline CDR1 KGHSH, CDR2 LQKENI. The CDR3 loop spans 15 amino acids. The V end lost 6 bases, the J end lost 4 bases, and 16 bases lay between the germline ends. The CDR3 DNA is TGTGCCAGCTCCCTAAACCAGGCCCCGAATCAGCCCCAGCATTTT. It is translated as CASSLNQAPNQPQHF.

This rearrangement joins TRBV11-2 to TRBJ1-6; 7 bases line up with TRBD1. From germline, CDR1 is SGHAT and CDR2 FQNNGV. J was trimmed by 7 bases and V by 4 bases; bases with no gene match: 7. The CDR3 runs to 15 residues. The CDR3 sequence is CASSSTGTVNSPLHF. DNA of the CDR3: TGTGCCAGCAGCTCGACCGGGACAGTAAATTCACCCCTCCACTTT.

This clone was seen a few times. Other DNA sequences in this specimen translate into the identical CDR3. J is TRBJ2-5 and V is TRBV5-1, with 11 bases aligning to TRBD1. Trimming removed 3 bases from V and 1 base from J; junction bases left unmatched: 2. This CDR3 is built from 15 residues. Germline V gene sequence: CDR1 SGHRS, CDR2 YFSETQ. The chain's CDR3 is CASSSGTGGQETQYF. As DNA, the CDR3 is TGCGCCAGCAGCTCCGGGACAGGGGGCCAAGAGACCCAGTACTTC.

The chain couples TRBV28 to TRBJ2-5, with D perhaps TRBD1 (5 bases). This CDR3 contains 13 residues. Trimming left V 4 bases short and J 6 bases short, with 12 bases between. Germline V gene lookup returns CDR1 MDHEN and CDR2 SYDVKM. As DNA, the CDR3 is TGTGCCAGCAGTTCCCCCAGGGTCAAGACCCAGTACTTC. Amino acids: CASSSPRVKTQYF.

This chain joins TRBV5-8 and TRBJ1-5; tentative D call: TRBD1 (6 bases). V lost 0 bases and J lost 5, with 9 bases in between. CDR3 length: 14 residues. Germline values: CDR1 SGHTS, CDR2 YDEGEE. In nucleotides, the CDR3 is TGTGCCAGCAGCTTGGCCAGGGGACATCAGCCCCAGCATTTT. Its translation is CASSLARGHQPQHF.

This clone was detected a few times. This chain uses TRBV30 with TRBJ1-2, with 10 bases identical to TRBD1. This CDR3 contains 14 residues. V gave up 3 bases and J gave up 8 bases; unmatched junction bases: 9. Per germline, CDR1 GTSNPN and CDR2 SVGIG (reference sequence). The chain's CDR3 is CAWSPGQGIEGYTF. The CDR3 region has the DNA TGTGCCTGGAGCCCGGGACAGGGGATCGAGGGCTACACCTTC.

The rearrangement uses TRBV7-2 and TRBJ1-4; unclear D gene. CDR1 is SGHTA and CDR2 is FQGNSA in the germline V gene. V lost 1 base to trimming and J lost 10 bases, with 10 bases between them. This CDR3 spans 13 amino acids. The CDR3 here is CASSLDGRRKLFF. CDR3 sequence (DNA): TGTGCCAGCAGCTTAGACGGTAGAAGAAAACTGTTTTTT.

V gene TRBV5-1 combines with J gene TRBJ2-6; 8 nucleotides agree with TRBD2. CDR1 is SGHRS, CDR2 YFSETQ, per germline. This CDR3 spans 20 amino acids. Trimming cost V 7 bases and J 0 bases; bases outside gene matches: 18. The CDR3 spells CASVAQPSSGSLSGANVLTF. The CDR3 DNA reads as TGCGCCAGCGTCGCCCAGCCCTCTAGCGGGTCTCTCTCTGGGGCCAACGTCCTGACTTTC.

The genes are TRBV7-6 and TRBJ1-5, with unresolved D. CDR3 length equals 13 residues. Between the trimmed V and J ends, which lost 1 base and 5 bases, there was a span of 6 bases. The germline V gene encodes CDR1 SGHVS and CDR2 FNYEAQ. The CDR3 region is CASSLGQHQPQHF. DNA of the CDR3: TGTGCCAGCAGCTTAGGTCAGCATCAGCCCCAGCATTTT.